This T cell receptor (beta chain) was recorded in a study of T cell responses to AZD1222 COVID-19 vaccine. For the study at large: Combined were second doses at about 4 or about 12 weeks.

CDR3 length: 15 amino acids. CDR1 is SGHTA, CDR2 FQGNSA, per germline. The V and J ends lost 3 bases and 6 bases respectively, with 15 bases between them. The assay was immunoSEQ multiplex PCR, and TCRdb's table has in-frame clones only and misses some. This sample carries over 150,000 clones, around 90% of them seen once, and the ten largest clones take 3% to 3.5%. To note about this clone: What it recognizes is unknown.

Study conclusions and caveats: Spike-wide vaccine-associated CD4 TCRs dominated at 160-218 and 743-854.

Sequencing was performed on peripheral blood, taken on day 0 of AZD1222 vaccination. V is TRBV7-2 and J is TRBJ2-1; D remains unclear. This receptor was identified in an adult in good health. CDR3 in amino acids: CASSFYEGRINEQFF. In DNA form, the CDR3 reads TGTGCCAGCAGCTTTTATGAAGGAAGGATCAATGAGCAGTTCTTC.